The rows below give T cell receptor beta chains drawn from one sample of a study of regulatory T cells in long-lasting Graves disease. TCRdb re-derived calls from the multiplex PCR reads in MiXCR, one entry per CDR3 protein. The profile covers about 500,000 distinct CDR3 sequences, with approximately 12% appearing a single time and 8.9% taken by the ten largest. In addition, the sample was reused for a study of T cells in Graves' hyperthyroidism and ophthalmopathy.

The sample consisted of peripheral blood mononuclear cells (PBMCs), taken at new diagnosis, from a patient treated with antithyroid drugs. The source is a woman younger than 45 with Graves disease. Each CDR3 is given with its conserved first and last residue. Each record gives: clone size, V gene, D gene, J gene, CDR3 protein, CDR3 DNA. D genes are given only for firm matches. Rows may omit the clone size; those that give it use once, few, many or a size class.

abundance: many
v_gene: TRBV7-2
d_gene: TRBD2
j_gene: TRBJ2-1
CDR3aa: CASSLELAGGNEQFF
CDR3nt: TGTGCCAGCAGCTTAGAACTAGCGGGAGGGAATGAGCAGTTCTTC

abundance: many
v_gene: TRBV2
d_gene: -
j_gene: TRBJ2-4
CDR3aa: CATQIEPKNIQYF
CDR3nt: TGTGCCACCCAGATAGAGCCCAAAAACATTCAGTACTTC

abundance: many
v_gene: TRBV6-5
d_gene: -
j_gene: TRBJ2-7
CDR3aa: CASSYSTEGVRSYEQYF
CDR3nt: TGTGCCAGCAGTTACTCGACTGAGGGGGTTCGCTCCTACGAGCAGTACTTC

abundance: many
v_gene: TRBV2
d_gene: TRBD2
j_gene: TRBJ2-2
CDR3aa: CASDRTSDSETRELFF
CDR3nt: TGTGCCAGCGATAGGACTAGCGATAGCGAAACCCGGGAGCTGTTTTTT

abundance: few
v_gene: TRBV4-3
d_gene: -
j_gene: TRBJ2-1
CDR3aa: CASSQDTGYNNEQFF
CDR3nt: TGCGCCAGCAGCCAAGATACGGGGTATAACAATGAGCAGTTCTTC

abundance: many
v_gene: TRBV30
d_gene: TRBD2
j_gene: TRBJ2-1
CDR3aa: CAWSFSGGPYNEQFF
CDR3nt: TGTGCCTGGAGTTTTTCGGGAGGACCCTACAATGAGCAGTTCTTC

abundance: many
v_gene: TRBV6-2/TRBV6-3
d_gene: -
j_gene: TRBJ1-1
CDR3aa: CASSLTYGTEAFF
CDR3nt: TGTGCCAGCAGTTTAACATATGGCACTGAAGCTTTCTTT

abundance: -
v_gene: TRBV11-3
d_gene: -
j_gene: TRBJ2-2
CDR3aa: CASSLETSTGELFF
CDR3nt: TGTGCCAGCAGCTTAGAGACAAGCACCGGGGAGCTGTTTTTT

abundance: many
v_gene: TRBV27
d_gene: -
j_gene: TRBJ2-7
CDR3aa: CASSLGDPYPTTEQYF
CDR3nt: TGTGCCAGCAGTTTAGGGGACCCTTACCCCACAACCGAGCAGTACTTC

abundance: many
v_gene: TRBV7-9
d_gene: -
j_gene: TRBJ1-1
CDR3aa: CASSFQGDNTEAFF
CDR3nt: TGTGCCAGCAGCTTTCAGGGTGATAACACTGAAGCTTTCTTT

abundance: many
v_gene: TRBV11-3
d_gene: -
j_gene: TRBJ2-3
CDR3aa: CASSRTFTDTQYF
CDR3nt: TGTGCCAGCAGCAGGACCTTCACAGATACGCAGTATTTT

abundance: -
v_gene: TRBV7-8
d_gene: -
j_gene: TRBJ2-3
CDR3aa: CASSITSFRDTQYF
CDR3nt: TGTGCCAGCAGCATCACTAGCTTTCGCGATACGCAGTATTTT

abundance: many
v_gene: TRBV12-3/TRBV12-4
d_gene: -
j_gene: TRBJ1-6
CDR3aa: CASRGDNSPLHF
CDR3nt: TGTGCCAGCAGGGGGGATAATTCACCCCTCCACTTT

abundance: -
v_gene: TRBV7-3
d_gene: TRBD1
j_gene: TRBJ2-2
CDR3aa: CASSRTGASGGELFF
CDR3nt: TGTGCCAGCAGTCGTACAGGGGCCAGTGGCGGGGAGCTGTTTTTT

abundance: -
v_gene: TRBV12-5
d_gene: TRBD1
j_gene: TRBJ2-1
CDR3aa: CASGLVPGTGLSNEQFF
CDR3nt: TGTGCTAGTGGTTTGGTACCCGGGACAGGGCTAAGTAATGAGCAGTTCTTC

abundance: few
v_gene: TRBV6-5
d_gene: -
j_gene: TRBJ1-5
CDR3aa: CASSSPGNQPQHF
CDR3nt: TGTGCCAGCAGTTCTCCAGGGAATCAGCCCCAGCATTTT

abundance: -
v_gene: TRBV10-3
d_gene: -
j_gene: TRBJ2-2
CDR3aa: CAIRGNTGELFF
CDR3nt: TGTGCCATCAGAGGGAACACCGGGGAGCTGTTTTTT

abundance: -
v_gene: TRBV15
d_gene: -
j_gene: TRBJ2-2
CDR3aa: CATSRGATFNTGELFF
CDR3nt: TGTGCCACCAGCAGAGGGGCGACATTTAACACCGGGGAGCTGTTTTTT

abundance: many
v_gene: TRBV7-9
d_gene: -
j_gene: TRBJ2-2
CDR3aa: CASSFQGDGELFF
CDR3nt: TGTGCCAGCAGCTTCCAGGGAGACGGGGAGCTGTTTTTT

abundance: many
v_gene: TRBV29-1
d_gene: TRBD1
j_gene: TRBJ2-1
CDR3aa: CSAGDSSSYNEQFF
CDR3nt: TGCAGCGCCGGGGACAGTAGCTCCTACAATGAGCAGTTCTTC

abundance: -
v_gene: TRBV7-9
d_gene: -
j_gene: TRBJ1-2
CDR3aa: CASSLLGETYGYTF
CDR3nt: TGTGCCAGCAGCTTACTCGGGGAAACCTATGGCTACACCTTC

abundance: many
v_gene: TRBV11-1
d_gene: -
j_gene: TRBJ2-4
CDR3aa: CASSLRTQNIQYF
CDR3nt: TGTGCCAGCAGCCTACGGACCCAAAACATTCAGTACTTC

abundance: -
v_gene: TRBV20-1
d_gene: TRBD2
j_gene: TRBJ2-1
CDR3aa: CSASRPGLAGDNEQFF
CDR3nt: TGCAGTGCTTCCAGGCCGGGACTAGCGGGAGACAATGAGCAGTTCTTC

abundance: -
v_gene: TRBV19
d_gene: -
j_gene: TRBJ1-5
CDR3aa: CASRSPGYQGQPQHF
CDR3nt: TGTGCCAGTAGATCCCCAGGGTACCAAGGGCAGCCCCAGCATTTT

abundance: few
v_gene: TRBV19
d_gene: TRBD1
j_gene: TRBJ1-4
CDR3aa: CASSITQGIGGEKLFF
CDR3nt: TGTGCCAGTAGTATAACACAGGGGATCGGCGGTGAAAAACTGTTTTTT

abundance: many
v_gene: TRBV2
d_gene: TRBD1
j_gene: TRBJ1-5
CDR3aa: CASKQGAHQPQHF
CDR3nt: TGTGCCAGCAAACAGGGGGCCCATCAGCCCCAGCATTTT

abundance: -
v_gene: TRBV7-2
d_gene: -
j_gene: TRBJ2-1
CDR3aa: CASSVAGLSYNEQFF
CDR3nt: TGTGCCAGCAGCGTAGCCGGACTCTCCTACAATGAGCAGTTCTTC

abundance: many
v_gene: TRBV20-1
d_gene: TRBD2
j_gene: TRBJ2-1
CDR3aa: CSARVSLADPRLGNEQFF
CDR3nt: TGCAGTGCTAGAGTTTCGCTAGCGGATCCCCGGTTGGGGAATGAGCAGTTCTTC

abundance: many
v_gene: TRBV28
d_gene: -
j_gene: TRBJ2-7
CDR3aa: CASSLAPQEQYF
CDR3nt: TGTGCCAGCAGCCTCGCACCCCAAGAGCAGTACTTC

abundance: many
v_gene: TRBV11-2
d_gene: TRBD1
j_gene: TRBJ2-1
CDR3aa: CASSPGTGYYNEQFF
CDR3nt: TGTGCCAGCAGCCCCGGGACAGGGTATTACAATGAGCAGTTCTTC

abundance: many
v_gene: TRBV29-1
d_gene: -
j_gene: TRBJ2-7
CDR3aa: CSVPGGLAYEQYF
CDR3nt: TGCAGCGTTCCCGGGGGACTTGCCTACGAGCAGTACTTC

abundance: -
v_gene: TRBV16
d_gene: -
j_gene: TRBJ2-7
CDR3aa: CASSQSHRDMEF
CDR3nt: TGTGCCAGCAGCCAATCACACAGGGACATGGAGTTC

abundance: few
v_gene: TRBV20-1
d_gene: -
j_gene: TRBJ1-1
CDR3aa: CSAMDGRAITEAFF
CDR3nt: TGCAGTGCTATGGACGGGAGGGCAATAACTGAAGCTTTCTTT

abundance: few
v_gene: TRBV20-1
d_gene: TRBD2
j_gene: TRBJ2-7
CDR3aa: CSARDGTKAYEQYF
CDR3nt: TGCAGTGCTAGAGATGGGACTAAAGCCTACGAGCAGTACTTC

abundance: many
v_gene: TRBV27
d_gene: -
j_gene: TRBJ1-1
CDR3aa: CASSPLGRNTEAFF
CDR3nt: TGTGCCAGCAGTCCCTTAGGTCGGAACACTGAAGCTTTCTTT

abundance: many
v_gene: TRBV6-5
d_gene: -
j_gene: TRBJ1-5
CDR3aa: CASSYGEGTPQHF
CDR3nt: TGTGCCAGCAGTTACGGTGAAGGGACTCCCCAGCATTTT

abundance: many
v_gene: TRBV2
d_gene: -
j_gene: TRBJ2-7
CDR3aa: CASSAGTSRGYEQYF
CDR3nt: TGTGCCAGCAGTGCCGGGACCTCGCGAGGGTACGAGCAGTACTTC

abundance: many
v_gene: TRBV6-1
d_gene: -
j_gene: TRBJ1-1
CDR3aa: CASRGVGGAGTEAFF
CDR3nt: TGTGCCAGCAGGGGGGTGGGGGGCGCGGGGACTGAAGCTTTCTTT

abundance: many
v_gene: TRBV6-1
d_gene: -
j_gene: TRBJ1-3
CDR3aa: CASSDTGTSGNTIYF
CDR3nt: TGTGCCAGCAGTGATACAGGGACCTCTGGAAACACCATATATTTT

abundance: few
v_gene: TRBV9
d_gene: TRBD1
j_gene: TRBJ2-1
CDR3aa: CASSVGDRLYNEQFF
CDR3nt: TGTGCCAGCAGCGTCGGGGACAGACTCTACAATGAGCAGTTCTTC

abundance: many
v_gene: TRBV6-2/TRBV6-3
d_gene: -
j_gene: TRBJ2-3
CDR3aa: CASSYHGGLGRQTDTQYF
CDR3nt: TGTGCCAGCAGTTACCATGGAGGTCTAGGCCGACAAACAGATACGCAGTATTTT

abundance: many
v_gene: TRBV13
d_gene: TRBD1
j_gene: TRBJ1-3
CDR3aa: CASSLGQGFGNTIYF
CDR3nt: TGTGCCAGCAGCCTCGGACAGGGGTTTGGAAACACCATATATTTT

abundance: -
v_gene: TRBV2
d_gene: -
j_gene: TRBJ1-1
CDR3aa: CASSDRGRRNYMNTEAFF
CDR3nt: TGTGCCAGCAGTGATCGGGGGCGGAGGAACTACATGAACACTGAAGCTTTCTTT

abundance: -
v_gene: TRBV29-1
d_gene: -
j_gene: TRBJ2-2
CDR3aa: CSVVPNTGELFF
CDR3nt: TGCAGCGTTGTTCCGAACACCGGGGAGCTGTTTTTT

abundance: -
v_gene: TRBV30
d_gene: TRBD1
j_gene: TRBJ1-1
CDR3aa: CAWGGQWEAFF
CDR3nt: TGTGCCTGGGGGGGACAGTGGGAAGCTTTCTTT

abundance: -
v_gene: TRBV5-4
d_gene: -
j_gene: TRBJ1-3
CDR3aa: CASSLGTMGNTIYF
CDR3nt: TGTGCCAGCAGCTTGGGGACTATGGGAAACACCATATATTTT

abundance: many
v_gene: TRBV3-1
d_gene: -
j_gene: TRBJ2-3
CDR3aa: CASSQLWTDTQYF
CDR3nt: TGTGCCAGCAGCCAATTATGGACAGATACGCAGTATTTT

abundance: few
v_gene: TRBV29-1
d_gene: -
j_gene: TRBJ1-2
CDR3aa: CSVMQRGVAYGYTF
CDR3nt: TGCAGCGTGATGCAGAGAGGGGTGGCCTATGGCTACACCTTC

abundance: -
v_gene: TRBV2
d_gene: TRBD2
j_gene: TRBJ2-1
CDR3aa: CASRTRPNLAGGPRNEQFF
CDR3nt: TGTGCCAGCAGGACTCGCCCCAATCTAGCGGGAGGGCCAAGGAATGAGCAGTTCTTC

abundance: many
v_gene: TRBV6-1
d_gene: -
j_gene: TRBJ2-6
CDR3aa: CASRQAGANVLTF
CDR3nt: TGTGCCAGCAGACAAGCTGGGGCCAACGTCCTGACTTTC

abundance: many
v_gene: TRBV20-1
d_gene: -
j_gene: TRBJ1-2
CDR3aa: CSARARQSANYGYTF
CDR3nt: TGCAGTGCTAGGGCCAGACAGAGCGCTAACTATGGCTACACCTTC

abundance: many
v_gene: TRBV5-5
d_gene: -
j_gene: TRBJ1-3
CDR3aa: CASSLAPGSSGNTIYF
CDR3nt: TGTGCCAGCAGCTTGGCTCCAGGATCTTCTGGAAACACCATATATTTT

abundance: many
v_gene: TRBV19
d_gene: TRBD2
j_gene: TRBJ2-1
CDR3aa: CASSLLLAGGIYEQFF
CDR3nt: TGTGCCAGTAGTCTCCTACTAGCGGGAGGGATATATGAGCAGTTCTTC

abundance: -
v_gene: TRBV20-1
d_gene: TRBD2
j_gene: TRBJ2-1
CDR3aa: CSLLARGYNEQFF
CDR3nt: TGCAGTTTACTAGCGCGGGGCTACAATGAGCAGTTCTTC

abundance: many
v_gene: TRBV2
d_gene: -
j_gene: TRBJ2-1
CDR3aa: CAIQDNGNEQFF
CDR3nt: TGTGCCATCCAGGACAACGGGAATGAGCAGTTCTTC